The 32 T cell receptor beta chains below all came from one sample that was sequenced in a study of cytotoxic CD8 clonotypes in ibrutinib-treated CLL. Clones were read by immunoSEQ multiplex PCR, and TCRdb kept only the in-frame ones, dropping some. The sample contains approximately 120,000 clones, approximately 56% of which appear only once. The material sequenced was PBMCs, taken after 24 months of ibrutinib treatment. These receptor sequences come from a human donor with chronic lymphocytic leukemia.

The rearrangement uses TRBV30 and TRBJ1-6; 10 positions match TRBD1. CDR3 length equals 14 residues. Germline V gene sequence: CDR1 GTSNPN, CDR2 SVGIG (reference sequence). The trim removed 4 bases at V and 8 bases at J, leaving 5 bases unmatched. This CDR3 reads CAWIPGTGDSPLHF. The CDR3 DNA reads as TGTGCCTGGATCCCCGGGACAGGGGATTCACCCCTCCACTTT.

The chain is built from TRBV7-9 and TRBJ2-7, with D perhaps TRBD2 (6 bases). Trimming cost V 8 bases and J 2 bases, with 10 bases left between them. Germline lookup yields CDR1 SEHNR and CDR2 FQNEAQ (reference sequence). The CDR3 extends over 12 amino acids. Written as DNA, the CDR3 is TGTGCCAGCGGGGAGGCCGCCTACGAGCAGTACTTC. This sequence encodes CASGEAAYEQYF.

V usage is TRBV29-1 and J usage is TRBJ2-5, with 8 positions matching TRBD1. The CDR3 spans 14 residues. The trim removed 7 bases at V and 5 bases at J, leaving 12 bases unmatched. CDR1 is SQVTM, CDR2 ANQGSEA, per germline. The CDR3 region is CSGGVDRVRETQYF. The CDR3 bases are TGCAGCGGGGGAGTGGACAGGGTCCGCGAGACCCAGTACTTC. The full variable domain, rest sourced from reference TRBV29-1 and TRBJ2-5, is SAVISQKPSRDICQRGTSLTIQCQVDSQVTMMFWYRQQPGQSLTLIATANQGSEATYESGFVIDKFPISRPNLTFSTLTVSNMSPEDSSIYLCSGGVDRVRETQYFGPGTRLLVL.

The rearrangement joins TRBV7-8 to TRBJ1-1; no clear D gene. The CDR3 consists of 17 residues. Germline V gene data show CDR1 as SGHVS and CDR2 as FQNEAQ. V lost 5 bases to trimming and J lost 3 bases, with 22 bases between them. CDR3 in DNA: TGTGCCAGCAGCACAGAGCCCGTACAGAGATCGTACACTGAAGCTTTCTTT. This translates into CASSTEPVQRSYTEAFF.

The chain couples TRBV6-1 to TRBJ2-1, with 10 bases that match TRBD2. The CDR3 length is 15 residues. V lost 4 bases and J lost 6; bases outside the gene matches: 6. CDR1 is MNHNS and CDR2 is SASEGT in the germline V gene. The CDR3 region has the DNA TGTGCCAGCAGTGTATGGCAGCGGGAGGGCAATGAGCAGTTCTTC. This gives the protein CASSVWQREGNEQFF.

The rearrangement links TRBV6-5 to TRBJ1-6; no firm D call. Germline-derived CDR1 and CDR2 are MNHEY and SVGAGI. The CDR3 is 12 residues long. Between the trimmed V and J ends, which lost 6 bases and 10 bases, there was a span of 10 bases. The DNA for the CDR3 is TGTGCCAGCAGGATGGAACAGTCACCCCTCCACTTT. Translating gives CASRMEQSPLHF.

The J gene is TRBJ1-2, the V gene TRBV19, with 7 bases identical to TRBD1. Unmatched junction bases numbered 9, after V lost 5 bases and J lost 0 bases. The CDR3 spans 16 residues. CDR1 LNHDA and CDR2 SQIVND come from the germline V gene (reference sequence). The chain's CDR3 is CASSPTGTAANYGYTF. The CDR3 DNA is TGTGCCAGTAGTCCAACCGGGACAGCCGCTAACTATGGCTACACCTTC.

The CDR3 sequence is CASSFTAGGPKAKNIQYF. The CDR3 nucleotides are TGTGCCAGCAGCTTCACAGCGGGGGGGCCTAAAGCCAAAAACATTCAGTACTTC. The chain employs TRBV5-6 and TRBJ2-4; the match to TRBD2 covers 10 bases. The V segment lost 2 bases and the J segment 0 bases; nucleotides outside the gene matches: 8. CDR3 length: 18 residues. In germline, CDR1 is SGHDT, CDR2 YYEEEE.

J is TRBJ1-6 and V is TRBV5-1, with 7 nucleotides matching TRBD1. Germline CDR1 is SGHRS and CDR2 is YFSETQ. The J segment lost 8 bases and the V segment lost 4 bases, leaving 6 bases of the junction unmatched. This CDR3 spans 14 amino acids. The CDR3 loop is CASSLRGQDSPLHF. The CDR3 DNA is TGCGCCAGCAGCCTAAGGGGGCAGGATTCACCCCTCCACTTT.

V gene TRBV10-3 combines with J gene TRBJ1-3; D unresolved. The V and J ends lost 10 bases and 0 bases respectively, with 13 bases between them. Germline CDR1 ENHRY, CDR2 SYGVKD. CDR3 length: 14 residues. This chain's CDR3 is CASRDPISGNTIYF. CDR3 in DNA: TGTGCCAGCCGCGATCCCATCTCTGGAAACACCATATATTTT.

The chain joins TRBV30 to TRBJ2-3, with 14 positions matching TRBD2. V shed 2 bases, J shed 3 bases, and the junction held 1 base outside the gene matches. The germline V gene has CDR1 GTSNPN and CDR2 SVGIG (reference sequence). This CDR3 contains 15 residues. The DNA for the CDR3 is TGTGCCTGGAGTCGGACTAGCGGGGGGACAGATACGCAGTATTTT. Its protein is CAWSRTSGGTDTQYF.

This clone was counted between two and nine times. CDR3 amino acids: CASSLGLAVETQYF. The CDR3 DNA follows: TGCGCCAGCAGCTTGGGGCTAGCCGTCGAGACCCAGTACTTC. The chain is built from TRBV5-1 and TRBJ2-5, with D perhaps matching TRBD2 (5 bases). This CDR3 has 14 amino acids. The V end was cut by 0 bases, the J end by 5 bases, with 11 bases between. The germline V gene has CDR1 SGHRS and CDR2 YFSETQ.

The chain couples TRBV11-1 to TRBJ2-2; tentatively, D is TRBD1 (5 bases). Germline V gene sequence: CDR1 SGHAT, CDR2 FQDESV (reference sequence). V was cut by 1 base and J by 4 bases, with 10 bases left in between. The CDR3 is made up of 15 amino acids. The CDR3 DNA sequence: TGTGCCAGCAGCTTAGAGGGCAGGGTCACCGGGGAGCTGTTTTTT. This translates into CASSLEGRVTGELFF.

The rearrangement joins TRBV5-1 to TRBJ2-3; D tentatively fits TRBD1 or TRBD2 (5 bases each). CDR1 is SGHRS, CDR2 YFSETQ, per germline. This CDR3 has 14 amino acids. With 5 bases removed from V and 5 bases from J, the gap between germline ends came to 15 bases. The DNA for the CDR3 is TGCGCCAGCAGTCCTCAGGGTGCGGGAGATACGCAGTATTTT. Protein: CASSPQGAGDTQYF.

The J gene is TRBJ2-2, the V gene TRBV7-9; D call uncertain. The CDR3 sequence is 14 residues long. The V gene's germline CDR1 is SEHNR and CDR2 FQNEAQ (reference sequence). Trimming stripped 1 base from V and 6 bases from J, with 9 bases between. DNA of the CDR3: TGTGCCAGCAGCTTAGTTGGGGTCGCCGGGGAGCTGTTTTTT. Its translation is CASSLVGVAGELFF.

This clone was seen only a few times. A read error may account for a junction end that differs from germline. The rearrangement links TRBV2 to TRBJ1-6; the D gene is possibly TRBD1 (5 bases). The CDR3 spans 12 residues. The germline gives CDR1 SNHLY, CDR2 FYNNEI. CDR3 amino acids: CASRATTAARNF. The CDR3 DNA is TGTGCCAGCAGGGCCACGACAGCGGCTCGAAACTTT.

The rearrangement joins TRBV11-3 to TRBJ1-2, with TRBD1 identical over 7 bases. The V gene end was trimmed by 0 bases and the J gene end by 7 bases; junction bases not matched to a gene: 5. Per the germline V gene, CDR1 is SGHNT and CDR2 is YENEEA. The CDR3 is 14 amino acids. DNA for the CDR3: TGTGCCAGCAGCTTAGATGGGGACAGCTCTGGCTACACCTTC. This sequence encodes CASSLDGDSSGYTF.

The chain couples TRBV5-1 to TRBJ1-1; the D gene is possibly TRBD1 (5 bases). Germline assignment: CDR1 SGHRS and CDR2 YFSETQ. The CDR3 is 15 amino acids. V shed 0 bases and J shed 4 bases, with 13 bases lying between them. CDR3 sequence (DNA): TGCGCCAGCAGCTTGGGTGGGGCAGAGAGCACTGAAGCTTTCTTT. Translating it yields CASSLGGAESTEAFF.

CDR3: CASSLDVDRWSQYF. The CDR3 DNA follows: TGTGCCAGCAGCTTAGACGTAGACAGGTGGTCGCAGTACTTC. The rearrangement joins TRBV7-9 to TRBJ2-7; D might be TRBD1 (6 bases). Germline CDR1 reads SEHNR; CDR2 reads FQNEAQ (reference sequence). The V gene lost 1 base and the J gene lost 9 bases, with 16 bases spanning the gap. The CDR3 covers 14 residues.

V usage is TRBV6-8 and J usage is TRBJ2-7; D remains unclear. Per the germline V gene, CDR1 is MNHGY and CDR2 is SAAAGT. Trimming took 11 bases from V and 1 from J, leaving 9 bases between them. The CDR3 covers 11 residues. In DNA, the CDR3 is TGTGCCTCCCGGCCGTCCTACGAGCAGTACTTC. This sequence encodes CASRPSYEQYF.

The CDR3 region is CAWGRWEQYF. The CDR3 DNA reads TGTGCCTGGGGACGGTGGGAGCAGTACTTC. The chain uses TRBV30 and TRBJ2-7; no clear D gene. Germline CDR1 GTSNPN, CDR2 SVGIG (reference sequence). The CDR3 runs 10 residues. V was cut by 5 bases and J by 7 bases, with 9 bases left in between.

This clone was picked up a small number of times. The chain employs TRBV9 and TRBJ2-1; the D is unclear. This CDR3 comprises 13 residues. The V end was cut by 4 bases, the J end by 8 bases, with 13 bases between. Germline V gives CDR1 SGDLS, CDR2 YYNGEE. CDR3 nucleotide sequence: TGTGCCAGCAGCTTAGACCTCCCCGATGAGCAGTTCTTC. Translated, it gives CASSLDLPDEQFF.

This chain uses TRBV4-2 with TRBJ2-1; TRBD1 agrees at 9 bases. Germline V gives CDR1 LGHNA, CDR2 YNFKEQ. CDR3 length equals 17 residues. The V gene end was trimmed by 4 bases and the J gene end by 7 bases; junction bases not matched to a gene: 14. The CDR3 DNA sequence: TGTGCCAGCAGCCCGCTAGCCGGACAGGGGAGACTGAATGAGCAGTTCTTC. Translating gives CASSPLAGQGRLNEQFF.

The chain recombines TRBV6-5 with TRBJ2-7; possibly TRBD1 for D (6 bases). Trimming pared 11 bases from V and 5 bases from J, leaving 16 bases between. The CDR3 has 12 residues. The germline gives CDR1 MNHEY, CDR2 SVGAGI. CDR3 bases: TGTGCCGCGACAGGCCTCTACCACGAGCAGTACTTC. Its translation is CAATGLYHEQYF.

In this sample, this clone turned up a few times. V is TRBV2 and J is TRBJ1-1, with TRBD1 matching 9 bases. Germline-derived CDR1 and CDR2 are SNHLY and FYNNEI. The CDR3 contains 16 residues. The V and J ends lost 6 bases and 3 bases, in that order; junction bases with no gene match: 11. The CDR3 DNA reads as TGTGCCAGCAGGTGGACTTGGACAGGGGACGACACTGAAGCTTTCTTT. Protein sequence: CASRWTWTGDDTEAFF.

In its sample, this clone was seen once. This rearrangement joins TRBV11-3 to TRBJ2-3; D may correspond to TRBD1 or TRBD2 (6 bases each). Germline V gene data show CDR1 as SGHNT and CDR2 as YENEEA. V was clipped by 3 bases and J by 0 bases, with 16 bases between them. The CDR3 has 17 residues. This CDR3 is CASSFGIGGGSTDTQYF. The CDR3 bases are TGTGCCAGCAGCTTTGGAATAGGAGGGGGGAGCACAGATACGCAGTATTTT.

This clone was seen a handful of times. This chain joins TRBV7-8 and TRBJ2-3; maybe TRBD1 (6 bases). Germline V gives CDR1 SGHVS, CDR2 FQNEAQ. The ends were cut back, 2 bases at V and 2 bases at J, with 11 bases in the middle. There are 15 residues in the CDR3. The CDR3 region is CASSLYGDITDTQYF. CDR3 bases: TGTGCCAGCAGCTTATACGGGGACATCACAGATACGCAGTATTTT.

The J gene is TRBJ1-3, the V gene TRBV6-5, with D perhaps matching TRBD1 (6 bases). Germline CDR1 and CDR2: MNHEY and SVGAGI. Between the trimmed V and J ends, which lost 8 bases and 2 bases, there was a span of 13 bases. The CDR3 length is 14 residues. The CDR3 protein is CASRGGGPGNTIYF. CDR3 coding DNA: TGTGCCAGCCGCGGGGGGGGCCCTGGAAACACCATATATTTT.

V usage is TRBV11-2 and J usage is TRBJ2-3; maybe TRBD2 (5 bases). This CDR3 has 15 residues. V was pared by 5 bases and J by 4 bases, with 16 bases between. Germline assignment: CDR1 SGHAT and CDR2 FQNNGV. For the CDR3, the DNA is TGTGCCAGCAGCCCCGGGGTAGCTAATGCAGATACGCAGTATTTT. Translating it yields CASSPGVANADTQYF.

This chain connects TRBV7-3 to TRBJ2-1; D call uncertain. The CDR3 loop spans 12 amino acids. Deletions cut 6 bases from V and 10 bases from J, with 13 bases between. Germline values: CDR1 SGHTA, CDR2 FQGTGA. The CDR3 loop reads CASSSLGGEQFF. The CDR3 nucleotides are TGTGCCAGCAGTTCTTTAGGTGGCGAGCAGTTCTTC.

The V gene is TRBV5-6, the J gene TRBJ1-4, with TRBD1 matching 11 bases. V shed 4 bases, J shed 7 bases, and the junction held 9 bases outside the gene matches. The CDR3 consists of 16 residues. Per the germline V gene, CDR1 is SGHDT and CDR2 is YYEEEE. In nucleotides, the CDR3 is TGTGCCAGCAGCCACGTTTCCGGGACAGGGGGTGAAAAACTGTTTTTT. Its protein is CASSHVSGTGGEKLFF.

CDR3 nucleotides: TGCGCCAGCAGCTTGGGTTCGGGACAGGGTGGTGAAAAACTGTTTTTT. Translation: CASSLGSGQGGEKLFF. The V and J genes are TRBV5-1 and TRBJ1-4; 9 nucleotides agree with TRBD1. The length of the CDR3 is 16 residues. Trimming took 0 bases from V and 7 from J; bases not matched to a gene: 7. Germline CDR1 and CDR2: SGHRS and YFSETQ.